This T cell receptor (beta chain) was obtained from a study of blood T cell repertoires in COVID-19. On the study more broadly: Samples of COVID-19 (acute and convalescent) were obtained from the United States, Italy and Spain. Nucleic acid was either cDNA or gDNA, and it came from T cells, B-cell-depleted T cells, or PBMCs.

As handled by the study authors: Amplification of reference gene primers was used by the study to estimate nucleated cell counts. Assay: immunoSEQ multiplex PCR; the TCRdb copy retains only in-frame clones and omits some. V, J and clone size derive from that table, while D and trimming were established from the DNA sequence. The sample lists around 18,000 clones; 80% to 90% were seen once. The CDR3 runs to 14 residues. The V gene lost 2 bases and the J gene lost 5 bases, with 7 bases spanning the gap. Per germline, CDR1 MNHEY and CDR2 SMNVEV (reference sequence). V usage is TRBV27 and J usage is TRBJ1-6, with D perhaps TRBD1 (5 bases). Input material: peripheral blood. The TCR was taken from a man in his fifties or sixties with active COVID-19. The CDR3 sequence: CASSLQGHNSPLHF. The CDR3, as DNA: TGTGCCAGCAGTTTACAGGGCCATAATTCACCCCTCCACTTT.